This TCR beta chain was recorded in a study of CD8 T cells in ankylosing spondylitis. Points from the study as a whole: Seemingly characteristic of ankylosing spondylitis blood was a TCR beta motif consisting of about 8 highly homologous variants. Significant enrichment of disease-linked clones was reportedly seen in matched ankylosing spondylitis synovial fluid.

Germline V CDR1 and CDR2: SQVTM, ANQGSEA. Trimming left V 2 bases short and J 8 bases short, with 15 bases between. The CDR3 is 13 amino acids. At least ten counts were recorded for this clonotype. Its antigen is unidentified. Each TCR beta library was made by quantitative 5'-RACE that incorporated molecular barcodes. TCRdb fed the 5' RACE reads into MiXCR, producing one record per CDR3 protein. The sample shows more than 110,000 distinct CDR3 sequences, roughly 7.7% of them seen only once. The sequence came from a male donor with ankylosing spondylitis. The J gene is TRBJ1-2, the V gene TRBV29-1; D call uncertain. Sequenced sample: synovial fluid, either unsorted or a sorted T cell fraction (not recorded which). The CDR3 coding sequence is TGCAGCGTTGAACCCTCCCCCGGTTCCGGCTACACCTTC. Protein product: CSVEPSPGSGYTF.